This T cell receptor (beta chain) is drawn from a study of T cell changes during pregnancy in multiple sclerosis. The sample holds a few counts of this clone. The junction departs from the called germline gene at one end, perhaps through a read error. The CDR3 is made up of 14 amino acids. Germline V CDR1 and CDR2: SNHLY, FYNNEI. Measured with immunoSEQ multiplex PCR; TCRdb has only the in-frame clones, and not every one. The repertoire includes approximately 21,000 clones, more than 85% of them detected once, and around 21% sits in the top ten. Specimen: CD8+ T cells from peripheral blood mononuclear cells, collected after pregnancy. The J gene is TRBJ2-1, the V gene TRBV2, with 7 bases identical to TRBD2. The source is a female donor in good health, enrolled as a control in a pregnancy study. CDR3 protein: CASGDLGRAAEQFF. The CDR3 nucleotides are TGTGCCAGCGGTGACTTGGGGAGGGCCGCTGAGCAGTTCTTC.